This record looks at one T cell receptor (beta chain) sequence and its context. The source of the sample is a study of blood T cell repertoires in COVID-19. Study details: Acute and convalescent COVID-19 specimens originated in the United States, Italy and Spain. In each case, the material was cDNA or gDNA derived from T cells, B-cell-depleted T cells, or PBMCs.

Some clones are missing from TCRdb's copy, which holds only in-frame ones; the method was immunoSEQ multiplex PCR. Of 200,000 to 250,000 clones in the sample, about 90% were seen once. V dropped 2 bases and J dropped 5; count of bases not matched to a gene: 9. Looked up from germline, CDR1 is MNHNS and CDR2 is SASEGT. This CDR3 comprises 15 residues. The source is a young man who had recovered from COVID-19. Sample: PBMCs or T cells enriched from blood (not recorded which). The V gene is TRBV6-1, the J gene TRBJ2-7; 7 bases are a match to TRBD2. The CDR3 coding sequence is TGTGCCAGCAGTGAACCCGGCGGGGGAGGGGACGAGCAGTACTTC. Translated: CASSEPGGGGDEQYF.